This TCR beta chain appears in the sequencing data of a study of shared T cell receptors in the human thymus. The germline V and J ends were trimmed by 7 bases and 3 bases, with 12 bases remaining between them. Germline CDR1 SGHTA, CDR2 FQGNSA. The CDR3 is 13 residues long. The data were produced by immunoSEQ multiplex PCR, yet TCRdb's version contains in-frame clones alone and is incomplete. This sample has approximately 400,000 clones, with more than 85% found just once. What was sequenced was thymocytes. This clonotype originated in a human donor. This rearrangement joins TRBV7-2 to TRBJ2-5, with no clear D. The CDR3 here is CASTHPPEETQYF. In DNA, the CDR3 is TGTGCCAGCACCCACCCCCCCGAAGAGACCCAGTACTTC.